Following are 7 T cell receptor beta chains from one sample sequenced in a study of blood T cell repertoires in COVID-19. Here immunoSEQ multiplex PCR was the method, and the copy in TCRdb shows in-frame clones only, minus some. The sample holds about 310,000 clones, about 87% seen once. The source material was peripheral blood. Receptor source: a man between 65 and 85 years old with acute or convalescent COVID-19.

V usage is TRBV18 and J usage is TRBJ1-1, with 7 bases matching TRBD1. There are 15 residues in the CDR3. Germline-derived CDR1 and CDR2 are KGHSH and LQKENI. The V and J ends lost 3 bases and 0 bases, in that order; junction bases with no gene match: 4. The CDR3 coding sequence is TGTGCCAGCTCACCTCGGACAGGAGTGAACACTGAAGCTTTCTTT. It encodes CASSPRTGVNTEAFF.

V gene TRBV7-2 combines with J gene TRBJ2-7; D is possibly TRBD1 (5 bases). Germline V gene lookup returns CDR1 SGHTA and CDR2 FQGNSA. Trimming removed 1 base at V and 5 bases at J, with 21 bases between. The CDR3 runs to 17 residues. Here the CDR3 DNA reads TGTGCCAGCAGCTTAGGATTAGGTTTGCAGGGCGTAGACGAGCAGTACTTC. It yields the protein CASSLGLGLQGVDEQYF.

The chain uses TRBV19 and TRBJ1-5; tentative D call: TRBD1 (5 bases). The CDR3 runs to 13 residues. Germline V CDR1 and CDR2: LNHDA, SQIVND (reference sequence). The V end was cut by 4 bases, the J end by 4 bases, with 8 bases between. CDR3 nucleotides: TGTGCCAGTAGTAAGGGGCGAAATCAGCCCCAGCATTTT. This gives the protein CASSKGRNQPQHF.

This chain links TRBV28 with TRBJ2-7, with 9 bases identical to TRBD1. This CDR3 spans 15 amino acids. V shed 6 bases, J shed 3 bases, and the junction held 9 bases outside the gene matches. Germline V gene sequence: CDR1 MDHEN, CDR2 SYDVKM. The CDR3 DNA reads TGTGCCAGCAGGAAACCGGGACAGGGCGTCTACGAGCAGTACTTC. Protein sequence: CASRKPGQGVYEQYF.

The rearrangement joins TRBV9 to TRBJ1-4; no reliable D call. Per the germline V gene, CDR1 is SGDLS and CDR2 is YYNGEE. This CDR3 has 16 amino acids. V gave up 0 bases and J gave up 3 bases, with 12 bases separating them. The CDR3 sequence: CASSVAAGQANEKLFF. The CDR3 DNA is TGTGCCAGCAGCGTAGCCGCGGGTCAGGCTAATGAAAAACTGTTTTTT.

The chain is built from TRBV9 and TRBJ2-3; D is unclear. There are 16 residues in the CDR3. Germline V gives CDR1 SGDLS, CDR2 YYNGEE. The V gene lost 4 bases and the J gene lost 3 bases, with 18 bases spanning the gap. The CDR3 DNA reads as TGTGCCAGCAGCCTTAGACTGGATAAGGATACAGATACGCAGTATTTT. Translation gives CASSLRLDKDTDTQYF.

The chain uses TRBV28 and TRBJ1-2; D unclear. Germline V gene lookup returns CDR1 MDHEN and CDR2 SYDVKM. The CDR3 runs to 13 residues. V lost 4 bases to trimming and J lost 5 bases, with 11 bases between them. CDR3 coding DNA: TGTGCCAGCAGTTCCGGACTGATGTATGGCTACACCTTC. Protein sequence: CASSSGLMYGYTF.